The sequence of this T cell receptor (beta chain) was determined in a study of blood T cell repertoires in COVID-19. Background on the study: Acute and convalescent COVID-19 specimens originated in the United States, Italy and Spain. PBMCs, B-cell-depleted T cells, or T cells were the source of the cDNA or gDNA that made up the material.

This clone was picked up a small number of times. The germline V gene has CDR1 SEHNR and CDR2 FQNEAQ (reference sequence). V was clipped by 4 bases and J by 2 bases; unmatched bases: 2. The CDR3 runs to 13 residues. In the original analysis: The authors estimated nucleated cell counts from reference gene primer amplification. Method: immunoSEQ multiplex PCR; TCRdb's copy keeps in-frame clones and lacks some. The DNA was the basis for D and trimming; V, J and clone size are from that table. The sample shows roughly 100,000 clones, approximately 88% of them seen only once. The material sequenced was peripheral blood. The source of this sequence is a human donor in a cohort sampled during active COVID-19. V gene TRBV7-9 combines with J gene TRBJ2-7; 7 bases map to TRBD1. CDR3 in DNA: TGTGCCAGCAGCTCGGGACAGCCCTACGAGCAGTACTTC. Protein: CASSSGQPYEQYF.